This is a list of T cell receptor beta chains from one sample in a study of human T cells and chemical hapten exposure. Via MiXCR, TCRdb re-called the RACE reads, giving one row per CDR3 protein. The repertoire has under 130,000 distinct CDR3 sequences, about 11% of them found once; the top ten carry around 3.6%. Sequencing was performed on whole blood, taken in connection with sensitization to the hapten diphenylcyclopropenone (DPC). Receptors were obtained from a woman aged 40 to 50 with alopecia areata. Some clones in this sample may be carry-over from other donors' samples. The CDR3 runs from the conserved cysteine through the conserved F or W. The order of the fields is J gene, CDR3 length, D gene, V gene, clone size, CDR3 protein, CDR3 DNA. A D gene is named only where the DNA matches it firmly. A clone size is listed for some rows: how often the clone was seen (once, few, many), or a class if it is expanded.

j_call: TRBJ1-1
cdr3_length: 14
d_call: TRBD1
v_call: TRBV29-1
clone_size: many
cdr3_aa: CSAQGGGGMTEAFF
cdr3_nt: TGCAGCGCCCAGGGAGGGGGCGGGATGACTGAAGCTTTCTTT

j_call: TRBJ2-7
cdr3_length: 15
d_call: NA
v_call: TRBV27
clone_size: few
cdr3_aa: CASSRQGGGSYEQYF
cdr3_nt: TGTGCCAGCAGTCGCCAGGGCGGAGGCTCCTACGAGCAGTACTTC

j_call: TRBJ2-7
cdr3_length: 15
d_call: NA
v_call: TRBV18
clone_size: few
cdr3_aa: CASSRYKGTGDEQYF
cdr3_nt: TGTGCCAGCTCACGTTACAAGGGTACCGGGGACGAGCAGTACTTC

j_call: TRBJ1-1
cdr3_length: 15
d_call: NA
v_call: TRBV9
clone_size: few
cdr3_aa: CASSLLGGVNTEAFF
cdr3_nt: TGTGCCAGCAGCCTCCTGGGGGGAGTGAACACTGAAGCTTTCTTT

j_call: TRBJ2-1
cdr3_length: 14
d_call: NA
v_call: TRBV6-5
clone_size: many
cdr3_aa: CASSTLTGMYEQFF
cdr3_nt: TGTGCCAGCAGTACCCTCACGGGGATGTATGAGCAGTTCTTC

j_call: TRBJ1-4
cdr3_length: 12
d_call: NA
v_call: TRBV25-1
clone_size: NA
cdr3_aa: CASSRESEKLFF
cdr3_nt: TGTGCCAGCAGCAGGGAGAGTGAAAAACTGTTTTTT

j_call: TRBJ2-7
cdr3_length: 13
d_call: NA
v_call: TRBV5-4
clone_size: NA
cdr3_aa: CASSLGPADEQYF
cdr3_nt: TGTGCCAGCAGCTTGGGGCCAGCGGACGAGCAGTACTTC

j_call: TRBJ2-7
cdr3_length: 13
d_call: NA
v_call: TRBV20-1
clone_size: NA
cdr3_aa: CSASRTLSYEQYF
cdr3_nt: TGCAGTGCTAGTAGGACTCTCTCCTACGAGCAGTACTTC

j_call: TRBJ1-5
cdr3_length: 16
d_call: NA
v_call: TRBV3-1
clone_size: many
cdr3_aa: CASSQDVTGIGQPQHF
cdr3_nt: TGTGCCAGCAGCCAAGATGTAACAGGGATCGGTCAGCCCCAGCATTTT

j_call: TRBJ2-7
cdr3_length: 15
d_call: TRBD1
v_call: TRBV6-2/TRBV6-3
clone_size: NA
cdr3_aa: CASRNGQDISYEQYF
cdr3_nt: TGTGCCAGCAGGAATGGACAGGACATCTCCTACGAGCAGTACTTC

j_call: TRBJ1-2
cdr3_length: 13
d_call: NA
v_call: TRBV9
clone_size: many
cdr3_aa: CASSVGGVYGYTF
cdr3_nt: TGTGCCAGCAGCGTAGGAGGGGTCTATGGCTACACCTTC

j_call: TRBJ1-2
cdr3_length: 15
d_call: NA
v_call: TRBV18
clone_size: few
cdr3_aa: CASSPQGQANYGYTF
cdr3_nt: TGTGCCAGCTCACCACAAGGGCAAGCTAACTATGGCTACACCTTC

j_call: TRBJ1-1
cdr3_length: 22
d_call: TRBD1
v_call: TRBV24-1
clone_size: many
cdr3_aa: CATRGGKTDREELAEVHTEAFF
cdr3_nt: TGTGCCACCAGGGGGGGAAAGACTGACAGGGAGGAGTTGGCTGAAGTCCACACTGAAGCTTTCTTT

j_call: TRBJ1-2
cdr3_length: 14
d_call: NA
v_call: TRBV18
clone_size: many
cdr3_aa: CASSSERSASGYTF
cdr3_nt: TGTGCCAGCTCATCCGAACGTTCTGCTAGTGGCTACACCTTC

j_call: TRBJ1-5
cdr3_length: 15
d_call: NA
v_call: TRBV19
clone_size: NA
cdr3_aa: CASNPPGASNQPQHF
cdr3_nt: TGTGCCAGTAACCCACCCGGGGCTTCAAATCAGCCCCAGCATTTT

j_call: TRBJ2-7
cdr3_length: 16
d_call: NA
v_call: TRBV9
clone_size: once
cdr3_aa: CASSVGPSSITYEQYF
cdr3_nt: TGTGCCAGCAGCGTAGGGCCTAGCAGCATAACCTACGAGCAGTACTTC

j_call: TRBJ2-7
cdr3_length: 13
d_call: NA
v_call: TRBV27
clone_size: once
cdr3_aa: CASSLTGRYEQYF
cdr3_nt: TGTGCCAGCAGTTTAACGGGACGCTACGAGCAGTACTTC

j_call: TRBJ1-5
cdr3_length: 15
d_call: NA
v_call: TRBV4-3
clone_size: few
cdr3_aa: CASSLDLASNQPQHF
cdr3_nt: TGCGCCAGCAGCCTCGACCTAGCTAGCAATCAGCCCCAGCATTTT

j_call: TRBJ2-1
cdr3_length: 15
d_call: NA
v_call: TRBV23-1
clone_size: NA
cdr3_aa: CASGGTRCTYNEQFF
cdr3_nt: TGCGCCAGCGGGGGAACTAGGTGCACCTACAATGAGCAGTTCTTC

j_call: TRBJ2-7
cdr3_length: 14
d_call: NA
v_call: TRBV27
clone_size: few
cdr3_aa: CASRRSYSGYEQYF
cdr3_nt: TGTGCCAGCCGCAGATCATATAGCGGCTACGAGCAGTACTTC

j_call: TRBJ2-1
cdr3_length: 16
d_call: TRBD1
v_call: TRBV7-2
clone_size: NA
cdr3_aa: CASSLGTGVLGNEQFF
cdr3_nt: TGTGCCAGCAGCTTAGGGACAGGGGTTCTGGGGAATGAGCAGTTCTTC

j_call: TRBJ1-6
cdr3_length: 15
d_call: NA
v_call: TRBV7-2
clone_size: many
cdr3_aa: CASSKTGDFASPLHF
cdr3_nt: TGTGCCAGCAGCAAAACCGGGGATTTCGCTTCACCCCTCCACTTT

j_call: TRBJ1-2
cdr3_length: 14
d_call: NA
v_call: TRBV7-2
clone_size: many
cdr3_aa: CASSSTAINYGYTF
cdr3_nt: TGTGCCAGCAGCTCCACGGCAATTAACTATGGCTACACCTTC

j_call: TRBJ2-3
cdr3_length: 16
d_call: NA
v_call: TRBV24-1
clone_size: few
cdr3_aa: CATSDPDPRAVDTQYF
cdr3_nt: TGTGCCACCAGTGACCCGGACCCTAGGGCAGTAGATACGCAGTATTTT

j_call: TRBJ1-1
cdr3_length: 13
d_call: NA
v_call: TRBV7-2
clone_size: few
cdr3_aa: CASSSRERTEAFF
cdr3_nt: TGTGCCAGCAGCTCCAGGGAGAGAACTGAAGCTTTCTTT

j_call: TRBJ1-5
cdr3_length: 14
d_call: NA
v_call: TRBV6-6
clone_size: NA
cdr3_aa: CASIGPNSNQPQHF
cdr3_nt: TGTGCCAGCATTGGCCCGAATAGCAATCAGCCCCAGCATTTT

j_call: TRBJ1-1
cdr3_length: 13
d_call: NA
v_call: TRBV10-3
clone_size: many
cdr3_aa: CAISGVPNTEAFF
cdr3_nt: TGTGCCATCAGTGGCGTTCCGAACACTGAAGCTTTCTTT

j_call: TRBJ2-1
cdr3_length: 14
d_call: NA
v_call: TRBV29-1
clone_size: NA
cdr3_aa: CSVDRSGTYNEQFF
cdr3_nt: TGCAGCGTTGACAGGTCGGGGACCTACAATGAGCAGTTCTTC

j_call: TRBJ1-5
cdr3_length: 13
d_call: NA
v_call: TRBV6-6
clone_size: few
cdr3_aa: CASSGPHNQPQHF
cdr3_nt: TGTGCCAGCTCGGGACCGCACAATCAGCCCCAGCATTTT